This T cell receptor (beta chain) was identified during a study of cytomegalovirus exposure and HLA in healthy donors. Study in general: Counted in an early data release were about 85 million unique TCRs from HLA-typed donors. Of 300 to 500 genotyped donors, 81% grouped in the Caucasian-associated ancestry cluster.

CDR3 size: 14 residues. The J segment lost 7 bases and the V segment lost 4 bases, leaving 6 bases of the junction unmatched. Germline lookup yields CDR1 SGHAT and CDR2 FQNNGV. This clone was seen a single time. Its antigen remains unidentified. Study-level results: As a later analysis showed, a missense DCLRE1C variant was linked to trimming of TCR beta V- and J-genes. Later examination showed HLA-associated TCR beta chains had greater clonal expansion than equally common others.

PCR employed 60 Vbeta and 13 Jbeta primers. TCRdb's copy holds only in-frame clones and misses some; the assay was immunoSEQ multiplex PCR. The data contain 100,000 to 150,000 clones, about 10% of them singletons. This receptor was taken from a woman aged 18-29 years in good health and CMV-seropositive. The genes are TRBV11-2 and TRBJ1-4, with 7 positions matching TRBD1. The sequencing sample was made of PBMCs. CDR3 region: CASSSTGLVEKLFF. Here the CDR3 DNA reads TGTGCCAGCAGCTCGACAGGGTTGGTTGAAAAACTGTTTTTT.